This TCR beta chain was found in a study of metastatic and nonmetastatic thyroid tumors. This clone was seen many times. TCRdb redid the clone calls on the PCR reads using MiXCR. The sample shows some 40,000 clones, about 16% of them seen only once. Thyroid surgery was performed in patients who had received no treatment beforehand. Deletions cut 3 bases from V and 4 bases from J, with 6 bases between. Looked up from germline, CDR1 is LGHDT and CDR2 is YNNKEL (reference sequence). The CDR3 contains 13 residues. Sample: blood. The receptor was isolated from a female donor with papillary thyroid cancer or a benign thyroid nodule (not recorded which). Some clones in this sample may be carry-over from other donors' samples. The rearrangement links TRBV3-1 to TRBJ2-2, with D tentatively TRBD1 (5 bases). CDR3 DNA: TGTGCCAGCAGCCAGACAGTCACCGGGGAGCTGTTTTTT. Translating it yields CASSQTVTGELFF.